What follows are 29 T cell receptor beta chains derived from one specimen sequenced in a study of spatial heterogeneity in lung cancer. MiXCR was run by TCRdb on the 5' RACE reads, yielding one entry per CDR3 protein. The table shows around 6,000 distinct CDR3 sequences, with roughly 8.3% occurring only once. Described time point: sample taken at primary tumor resection. The specimen was normal lung tissue next to the tumor, collected at surgery. The receptors stem from a female donor with early-stage non-small cell lung cancer.

By sample fraction, this clonotype is medium-sized. J is TRBJ1-5 and V is TRBV5-6; possibly TRBD1 for D (6 bases). CDR1 and CDR2 (germline): SGHDT, YYEEEE. Trimming took off 3 bases at V and 2 bases at J, with 12 bases between the two ends. This CDR3 is 15 amino acids long. The CDR3 reads CASSYGGLGNQPQHF. The CDR3 coding sequence is TGTGCCAGCAGCTACGGGGGGCTGGGCAATCAGCCCCAGCATTTT.

This clonotype was picked up many times. The chain carries TRBV6-2 or TRBV6-3 and TRBJ1-5, with 7 bases that match TRBD1. Germline V gene data show CDR1 as MNHEY and CDR2 as SVGEGT. The V gene end was trimmed by 5 bases and the J gene end by 1 base; junction bases not matched to a gene: 5. The length of the CDR3 is 15 residues. In nucleotides, the CDR3 is TGTGCCAGCAGTACCGACAGGGCAAGCAATCAGCCCCAGCATTTT. Amino acid sequence: CASSTDRASNQPQHF.

In this sample, this clonotype is medium-sized. V and J are TRBV5-1 and TRBJ2-3; D tentatively fits TRBD1 or TRBD2 (5 bases each). V was cut by 5 bases and J by 0 bases, with 10 bases left in between. The CDR3 sequence is 14 residues long. Germline CDR1 and CDR2: SGHRS and YFSETQ. CDR3 DNA: TGCGCCAGCAGTCAGGGACGGAGCACAGATACGCAGTATTTT. Amino acid sequence: CASSQGRSTDTQYF.

This clonotype occurred a few times. The chain joins TRBV7-2 to TRBJ2-3; D is perhaps TRBD2 (6 bases). Germline loops: CDR1 SGHTA, CDR2 FQGNSA. The CDR3 totals 13 residues. V dropped 4 bases and J dropped 3 bases, with 8 bases sitting between them. CDR3 loop: CASSSGVTDTQYF. Here the CDR3 DNA reads TGTGCCAGCAGCTCGGGGGTTACAGATACGCAGTATTTT.

This clonotype is judged medium-sized (0.01 to 0.1%). CDR3 bases: TGTGCCTGGAGCGGAGCCGACTTTGGGGCTTTCTTT. Protein: CAWSGADFGAFF. This chain connects TRBV30 to TRBJ1-1; no reliable D call. The V end lost 3 bases, the J end lost 11 bases, and 16 bases lay between the germline ends. This CDR3 has 12 residues. Looked up from germline, CDR1 is GTSNPN and CDR2 is SVGIG (reference sequence).

Judged by abundance, this clonotype is medium-sized. This rearrangement joins TRBV5-1 to TRBJ2-7, with TRBD1 matching 8 bases. CDR3 length equals 15 residues. Trimming took 4 bases from V and 5 from J; bases not matched to a gene: 11. Germline CDR1 and CDR2: SGHRS and YFSETQ. The CDR3 reads CASSPGTGLRDEQYF. CDR3 bases: TGCGCCAGCAGCCCCGGGACAGGTTTGAGAGACGAGCAGTACTTC. The full variable domain, in which reference TRBV5-1 and TRBJ2-7 provide the parts outside the CDR3, is KAGVTQTPRYLIKTRGQQVTLSCSPISGHRSVSWYQQTPGQGLQFLFEYFSETQRNKGNFPGRFSGRQFSNSRSEMNVSTLELGDSALYLCASSPGTGLRDEQYFGPGTRLTVT.

The gene calls are TRBV4-3 and TRBJ2-4; D is undetermined. Trimming removed 1 base at V and 0 bases at J, with 4 bases between. The V gene's germline CDR1 is LGHNA and CDR2 YSLEER. The CDR3 runs to 14 residues. The CDR3 loop reads CASSQVIAKNIQYF. The CDR3 DNA reads as TGCGCCAGCAGCCAAGTTATAGCCAAAAACATTCAGTACTTC.

In its sample, this clonotype is medium-sized. The CDR3: CASSSTTGEDYGYTF. The CDR3 bases are TGTGCCAGCAGCTCTACGACAGGGGAGGACTATGGCTACACCTTC. The chain recombines TRBV7-9 with TRBJ1-2, with TRBD1 identical over 8 bases. With V trimmed by 4 bases and J by 3 bases, 7 bases remained unmatched. There are 15 residues in the CDR3. Per the germline V gene, CDR1 is SEHNR and CDR2 is FQNEAQ (reference sequence).

This clonotype was seen many times. This rearrangement joins TRBV13 to TRBJ2-1; TRBD1 or TRBD2 may be the D gene (6 bases each). Trimming removed 2 bases from V and 2 bases from J, with 16 bases in between. CDR1 is PRHDT and CDR2 is FYEKMQ in the germline V gene (reference sequence). The CDR3 extends over 17 amino acids. CDR3 sequence reads: CASSLIGLGGPYNEQFF. CDR3 nucleotide sequence: TGTGCCAGCAGCTTAATTGGCTTGGGGGGCCCCTACAATGAGCAGTTCTTC.

Within the sample, this clonotype is medium-sized (0.01 to 0.1%). J is TRBJ2-7 and V is TRBV20-1; 9 positions match TRBD1. Looked up from germline, CDR1 is DFQATT and CDR2 is SNEGSKA (reference sequence). The length of the CDR3 is 16 residues. V lost 6 bases and J lost 9; bases outside the gene matches: 21. CDR3 nucleotides: TGCAGTGCCACCCCGAGGGACAGGGACATTCTCGCGGGGCAGTACTTC. Translation: CSATPRDRDILAGQYF.

This clonotype was recorded a few times. This chain joins TRBV7-2 and TRBJ2-3, with a weak D call TRBD1 (6 bases). V shed 5 bases and J shed 2 bases, with 14 bases lying between them. This CDR3 region has 15 residues. CDR1 is SGHTA and CDR2 is FQGNSA in the germline V gene. CDR3 in DNA: TGTGCCAGCAGCCCGCGGCAGGGGTCCACAGATACGCAGTATTTT. This sequence encodes CASSPRQGSTDTQYF.

The chain is built from TRBV5-4 and TRBJ2-7, with 10 bases that match TRBD2. The CDR3 spans 15 residues. The junction had 3 bases not matched to a gene; V was cut back by 1 base and J by 2 bases. Germline V gives CDR1 SGHNT, CDR2 YYREEE (reference sequence). DNA of the CDR3: TGTGCCAGCAGCTTGAGCGGGGGGGCCGCCTACGAGCAGTACTTC. The encoded protein is CASSLSGGAAYEQYF.

By sample fraction, this clonotype is medium-sized. The rearrangement uses TRBV28 and TRBJ2-1, with D hard to call. Per the germline V gene, CDR1 is MDHEN and CDR2 is SYDVKM. This CDR3 has 13 amino acids. The ends were cut back, 6 bases at V and 6 bases at J, with 12 bases in the middle. The DNA of the CDR3 is TGTGCCAGCAGCCAAGGACCCTTCAATGAGCAGTTCTTC. Translating it yields CASSQGPFNEQFF. The complete variable domain, with remaining parts taken from reference TRBV28 and TRBJ2-1, reads DVKVTQSSRYLVKRTGEKVFLECVQDMDHENMFWYRQDPGLGLRLIYFSYDVKMKEKGDIPEGYSVSREKKERFSLILESASTNQTSMYLCASSQGPFNEQFFGPGTRLTVL.

This clonotype was seen repeatedly, ten times or more. The genes are TRBV7-9 and TRBJ1-2; no firm D call. Germline CDR1 and CDR2: SEHNR and FQNEAQ (reference sequence). Trimming took off 1 base at V and 0 bases at J, with 9 bases between the two ends. The CDR3 loop spans 15 amino acids. As DNA, the CDR3 is TGTGCCAGCAGCTTAGGGTTCGGTGCTAACTATGGCTACACCTTC. As protein: CASSLGFGANYGYTF.

This clonotype is deemed medium-sized. The chain employs TRBV7-9 and TRBJ2-3; 14 bases match TRBD2. Germline-derived CDR1 and CDR2 are SEHNR and FQNEAQ (reference sequence). This CDR3 has 17 amino acids. After removal of 5 bases from V and 1 base from J, the junction contained 5 bases not matched to a gene. CDR3 residues: CASSEGLAGDRTDTQYF. The CDR3, as DNA: TGTGCCAGCAGCGAGGGACTAGCGGGGGACCGCACAGATACGCAGTATTTT.

This chain joins TRBV6-5 and TRBJ2-4; 7 nucleotides match TRBD1. Germline values: CDR1 MNHEY, CDR2 SVGAGI. The CDR3 extends over 19 amino acids. V lost 5 bases, J lost 7 bases, and 23 bases stayed unmatched. CDR3 amino acids: CASSHTSALGQGELNIQYF. In DNA form, the CDR3 reads TGTGCCAGCAGTCATACAAGCGCCTTAGGGCAGGGGGAACTGAACATTCAGTACTTC.

This clonotype ranks as medium-sized. The V gene is TRBV27, the J gene TRBJ2-1, with 8 nucleotides matching TRBD2. Trimming cost V 2 bases and J 14 bases; bases outside gene matches: 5. The germline CDR1 and CDR2 sequences are MNHEY and SMNVEV (reference sequence). The CDR3 length is 12 residues. This chain's CDR3 is CASSLTGGVKFF. In nucleotides, the CDR3 is TGTGCCAGCAGTTTAACCGGGGGGGTAAAGTTCTTC.

In its sample, this clonotype is medium-sized (0.01 to 0.1%). The gene calls are TRBV7-8 and TRBJ2-1; tentative D call: TRBD1 (6 bases). Between the trimmed V and J ends, which lost 4 bases and 0 bases, there was a span of 10 bases. Germline V gene data show CDR1 as SGHVS and CDR2 as FQNEAQ. CDR3 length: 15 amino acids. The CDR3 region is CASSSNRASYNEQFF. The DNA for the CDR3 is TGTGCCAGCAGCTCAAACAGGGCCTCCTACAATGAGCAGTTCTTC.

By sample fraction, this clonotype is medium-sized (0.01 to 0.1%). The V and J genes are TRBV5-1 and TRBJ2-5; possible D gene TRBD1, 5 bases. CDR1 is SGHRS, CDR2 YFSETQ, per germline. V gave up 1 base and J gave up 1 base, with 11 bases separating them. The length of the CDR3 is 15 residues. The CDR3 is CASSLSRQIQETQYF. The CDR3 nucleotides are TGCGCCAGCAGCTTGTCCCGACAGATCCAAGAGACCCAGTACTTC.

The chain is built from TRBV11-2 and TRBJ2-3; no definite D call. Per germline, CDR1 SGHAT and CDR2 FQNNGV. The V gene lost 1 base and the J gene lost 0 bases, with 2 bases spanning the gap. This CDR3 spans 13 amino acids. This chain's CDR3 is CASSLVSTDTQYF. Here the CDR3 DNA reads TGTGCCAGCAGCTTAGTTAGCACAGATACGCAGTATTTT.

The rearrangement links TRBV5-4 to TRBJ2-3; TRBD2 aligns across 9 bases. Germline V gene data show CDR1 as SGHNT and CDR2 as YYREEE (reference sequence). V lost 10 bases and J lost 2; bases outside the gene matches: 8. The CDR3 loop spans 14 amino acids. Written as DNA, the CDR3 is TGTGCCGGAGCGGGGGGACCCACCACAGATACGCAGTATTTT. Encoded protein: CAGAGGPTTDTQYF.

Within the sample, this clonotype is medium-sized (0.01 to 0.1%). V and J are TRBV5-6 and TRBJ1-2; D is ambiguous. Deletions cut 1 base from V and 6 bases from J, with 10 bases between. The CDR3 spans 13 residues. Germline loops: CDR1 SGHDT, CDR2 YYEEEE. The CDR3 DNA sequence: TGTGCCAGCAGCTTGTTACAGACCCATGGCTACACCTTC. It yields the protein CASSLLQTHGYTF.

The sample holds a few counts of this clonotype. This chain uses TRBV7-2 with TRBJ2-4; TRBD2 might be the D (7 bases). The germline CDR1 and CDR2 sequences are SGHTA and FQGNSA. V lost 1 base to trimming and J lost 0 bases, with 16 bases between them. There are 18 residues in the CDR3. In DNA form, the CDR3 reads TGTGCCAGCAGCTTAGGGATCCGGGGGGCCTTAGCCAAAAACATTCAGTACTTC. It specifies CASSLGIRGALAKNIQYF.

The chain is built from TRBV4-2 and TRBJ2-5; 8 bases agree with TRBD2. The CDR3 runs to 15 residues. CDR1 and CDR2 (germline): LGHNA, YNFKEQ. Trimming at V came to 5 bases and at J to 3 bases, leaving 8 bases not matched to a gene. CDR3 loop: CASSISIGGEETQYF. The CDR3 DNA sequence: TGTGCCAGCAGCATCTCAATCGGGGGGGAAGAGACCCAGTACTTC.

This clonotype was counted between two and nine times. The DNA is left out, because the CDR3 cannot be placed on it with certainty; the CDR3 is given as TCRdb lists it. V and J are TRBV13 and TRBJ2-1; whether TRBD1, the table's D call, matches the DNA was not checked. The CDR3 length equals 22 residues, ends included. CDR1 PRHDT and CDR2 FYEKMQ come from the germline V gene (reference sequence). The CDR3: CASTLYFCASNQLGAPSNEQFF.

This clonotype was observed many times. The V gene is TRBV4-2, the J gene TRBJ1-4, with 7 bases fitting TRBD1. Germline trimming cut 2 bases from V and 7 bases from J; bases unmatched to any gene: 7. The CDR3 loop spans 15 amino acids. CDR1 LGHNA and CDR2 YNFKEQ come from the germline V gene. The CDR3 DNA reads TGTGCCAGCAGCCAAACGACAGGGTTAGGTGAAAAACTGTTTTTT. Protein: CASSQTTGLGEKLFF.

In this sample, this clonotype turned up many times. The rearrangement links TRBV6-1 to TRBJ2-1, with TRBD2 matching 11 bases. The CDR3 is 15 residues long. V lost 5 bases to trimming and J lost 7 bases; unmatched junction nucleotides: 7. Germline CDR1 MNHNS, CDR2 SASEGT. CDR3 nucleotide sequence: TGTGCCAGCAGTTTTAGCGGGGGGGCCTGGAATGAGCAGTTCTTC. It translates to CASSFSGGAWNEQFF.

The chain links TRBV5-4 to TRBJ2-3; perhaps TRBD2 as D (6 bases). The V end lost 6 bases, the J end lost 1 base, and 12 bases lay between the germline ends. Germline V gene lookup returns CDR1 SGHNT and CDR2 YYREEE (reference sequence). The CDR3 spans 14 residues. CDR3 sequence reads: CASTRPGGTDTQYF. The CDR3 bases are TGTGCCAGCACCCGGCCGGGGGGCACAGATACGCAGTATTTT.

The chain links TRBV11-1 to TRBJ2-7; TRBD1 aligns across 9 bases. Germline V gene data show CDR1 as SGHAT and CDR2 as FQDESV (reference sequence). The junction had 2 bases not matched to a gene; V was cut back by 6 bases and J by 5 bases. This CDR3 has 12 residues. CDR3 bases: TGTGCCAGCAGGGGACAGGGCAACGAGCAGTACTTC. It translates to CASRGQGNEQYF.